These 21 T cell receptor beta chains came from one sample sequenced in a study of blood T cell repertoires in COVID-19. Generated by immunoSEQ multiplex PCR, the TCRdb table keeps only in-frame clones and is missing some. Here the sample spans about 40,000 clones, about 88% being singletons. The sample was peripheral blood. All receptors come from a human donor in a cohort sampled during active COVID-19.

This clone appeared a single time. The chain couples TRBV18 to TRBJ2-2, with D possibly being TRBD1 (6 bases). The germline gives CDR1 KGHSH, CDR2 LQKENI. This CDR3 comprises 16 residues. V shed 2 bases and J shed 1 base, with 11 bases lying between them. The CDR3 nucleotides read TGTGCCAGCTCACCAGGAGGCAGGGGGAACACCGGGGAGCTGTTTTTT. Encoded protein: CASSPGGRGNTGELFF.

V usage is TRBV5-1 and J usage is TRBJ2-5; 10 nucleotides line up with TRBD2. J was trimmed by 2 bases and V by 7 bases; bases with no gene match: 5. Germline-derived CDR1 and CDR2 are SGHRS and YFSETQ. This CDR3 comprises 14 residues. The CDR3 is CASRTSGSQETQYF. CDR3 sequence (DNA): TGCGCCAGCCGGACTAGCGGAAGTCAAGAGACCCAGTACTTC.

The chain links TRBV2 to TRBJ2-5; TRBD2 aligns across 7 bases. Germline CDR1 and CDR2: SNHLY and FYNNEI. The V and J ends lost 4 bases and 11 bases, in that order; junction bases with no gene match: 1. The CDR3 is made up of 10 amino acids. CDR3 sequence reads: CASSAGGQYF. DNA of the CDR3: TGTGCCAGCAGTGCCGGGGGGCAGTACTTC.

The V call is TRBV6-6, the J call TRBJ1-3; D is uncertain. The germline CDR1 and CDR2 sequences are MNHNY and SVGAGI (reference sequence). Trimming removed 3 bases at V and 3 bases at J, with 12 bases between. The CDR3 extends over 15 amino acids. In nucleotides, the CDR3 is TGTGCCAGCAGTTATGGAGGCCCCGATGGAAACACCATATATTTT. It encodes CASSYGGPDGNTIYF.

V gene TRBV29-1 combines with J gene TRBJ2-1; maybe TRBD2 (5 bases). Germline V gene data show CDR1 as SQVTM and CDR2 as ANQGSEA. Trimming took 7 bases from V and 2 from J, leaving 12 bases between them. The CDR3 consists of 13 residues. CDR3 nucleotide sequence: TGCAGCGAGTATAGCGAACCCTACAATGAGCAGTTCTTC. Residues: CSEYSEPYNEQFF.

This clone was seen a few times. J is TRBJ1-1 and V is TRBV5-5, with D perhaps TRBD1 (6 bases). Germline CDR1 reads SGHKS; CDR2 reads YYEKEE (reference sequence). The CDR3 sequence is 19 residues long. Between the trimmed V and J ends, which lost 4 bases and 5 bases, there was a span of 30 bases. The CDR3 sequence: CASSLRGGGTPGWGTEAFF. The CDR3 region has the DNA TGTGCCAGCAGCCTTAGGGGGGGCGGCACCCCAGGGTGGGGTACTGAAGCTTTCTTT. The whole variable domain, filled in from reference TRBV5-5 and TRBJ1-1, reads DAGVTQSPTHLIKTRGQQVTLRCSPISGHKSVSWYQQVLGQGPQFIFQYYEKEERGRGNFPDRFSARQFPNYSSELNVNALLLGDSALYLCASSLRGGGTPGWGTEAFFGQGTRLTVV.

The chain has TRBV21-1 and TRBJ1-2. TRBV21-1 is assigned pseudogene status. This CDR3 has 15 amino acids. The CDR3 region is CASSKVGVFNYGYTF. CDR3 bases: TGTGCCAGCAGCAAAGTCGGAGTTTTTAACTATGGCTACACCTTC.

This clone was observed a single time. This chain links TRBV4-1 with TRBJ1-2; a possible D gene is TRBD1 (6 bases). CDR3 size: 14 residues. Deletions cut 5 bases from V and 3 bases from J, with 13 bases between. Germline-derived CDR1 and CDR2 are MGHRA and YSYEKL. The CDR3 DNA sequence: TGCGCCAGCAGCTATTCCAGGGGAGACTATGGCTACACCTTC. This encodes CASSYSRGDYGYTF.

This clone was counted between two and nine times. The CDR3, as DNA: TGTGCCAGCAGCCAGGGGGATCAGCCCCAGCATTTT. It yields the protein CASSQGDQPQHF. The genes are TRBV11-1 and TRBJ1-5, with 7 bases that match TRBD1. The CDR3 runs to 12 residues. Germline CDR1 SGHAT, CDR2 FQDESV (reference sequence). V shed 5 bases and J 5 bases; nucleotides not matched to a gene: 0.

The chain employs TRBV6-5 and TRBJ1-6; D unclear. V shed 8 bases and J shed 7 bases, with 9 bases lying between them. Germline V gives CDR1 MNHEY, CDR2 SVGAGI. The CDR3 runs 12 residues. The CDR3 reads CASGTENSPLHF. In nucleotides, the CDR3 is TGTGCCAGCGGTACAGAAAATTCACCCCTCCACTTT.

This clone appeared a single time. The V and J genes are TRBV5-1 and TRBJ2-1, with a tentative D call TRBD2 (5 bases). This CDR3 comprises 15 residues. CDR1 and CDR2 (germline): SGHRS, YFSETQ. The V and J ends lost 1 base and 0 bases respectively, with 8 bases between them. As DNA, the CDR3 is TGCGCCAGCAGCTTGACGGGGAACTCCTACAATGAGCAGTTCTTC. Translated: CASSLTGNSYNEQFF.

The chain links TRBV25-1 to TRBJ2-1, with a weak D call TRBD1 (5 bases). Looked up from germline, CDR1 is MGHDK and CDR2 is SYGVNS. V lost 8 bases and J lost 6, with 14 bases in between. This CDR3 is 13 amino acids long. The CDR3 region is CASGSQGTNEQFF. The CDR3 DNA sequence: TGTGCCAGCGGCTCCCAGGGTACCAATGAGCAGTTCTTC. Using reference TRBV25-1 and TRBJ2-1 for the parts outside the CDR3, the full variable domain is EADIYQTPRYLVIGTGKKITLECSQTMGHDKMYWYQQDPGMELHLIHYSYGVNSTEKGDLSSESTVSRIRTEHFPLTLESARPSHTSQYLCASGSQGTNEQFFGPGTRLTVL.

The chain uses TRBV9 and TRBJ2-1, with 9 positions matching TRBD2. Germline CDR1 SGDLS, CDR2 YYNGEE. CDR3 size: 15 residues. Unmatched junction bases numbered 3, after V lost 0 bases and J lost 5 bases. For the CDR3, the DNA is TGTGCCAGCAGCGTAGCCCTAGCGGGGCACAATGAGCAGTTCTTC. As protein: CASSVALAGHNEQFF.

This chain connects TRBV5-6 to TRBJ2-2, with a tentative D call TRBD1 (5 bases). This CDR3 is built from 17 residues. CDR1 is SGHDT, CDR2 YYEEEE, per germline. With 5 bases removed from V and 0 bases from J, the gap between germline ends came to 17 bases. This CDR3 reads CASRPVTARSNTGELFF. Written as DNA, the CDR3 is TGTGCCAGCAGACCAGTGACAGCCCGCTCGAACACCGGGGAGCTGTTTTTT.

The gene calls are TRBV18 and TRBJ2-7; 10 bases align to TRBD1. This CDR3 has 14 residues. V gave up 8 bases and J gave up 3 bases; unmatched junction bases: 7. CDR1 KGHSH and CDR2 LQKENI come from the germline V gene. CDR3 amino acids: CASSRQGADYEQYF. The CDR3 DNA reads TGTGCCAGCAGTCGACAGGGGGCGGACTACGAGCAGTACTTC.

The rearrangement links TRBV5-1 to TRBJ2-1, with 10 bases aligning to TRBD2. V lost 5 bases and J lost 1; bases outside the gene matches: 0. The germline gives CDR1 SGHRS, CDR2 YFSETQ. The CDR3 length is 14 residues. The chain's CDR3 is CASRAGGSYNEQFF. In DNA form, the CDR3 reads TGCGCCAGCAGAGCGGGGGGGTCCTACAATGAGCAGTTCTTC. Full variable domain (outside the CDR3, taken from reference TRBV5-1 and TRBJ2-1): KAGVTQTPRYLIKTRGQQVTLSCSPISGHRSVSWYQQTPGQGLQFLFEYFSETQRNKGNFPGRFSGRQFSNSRSEMNVSTLELGDSALYLCASRAGGSYNEQFFGPGTRLTVL.

V usage is TRBV10-3 and J usage is TRBJ2-3; 8 bases are a match to TRBD2. This CDR3 comprises 14 residues. Trimming removed 7 bases from V and 6 bases from J; junction bases left unmatched: 9. Germline V gives CDR1 ENHRY, CDR2 SYGVKD. The CDR3 reads CAIMGGGLGDTQYF. The CDR3 nucleotides read TGTGCCATCATGGGCGGGGGGCTAGGGGATACGCAGTATTTT.

The J gene is TRBJ1-1, the V gene TRBV7-9; D might be TRBD1 (5 bases). CDR1 is SEHNR, CDR2 FQNEAQ, per germline (reference sequence). V lost 1 base and J 2 bases, leaving 11 bases between the germline ends. The CDR3 loop spans 15 amino acids. This CDR3 reads CASSLEAGINTEAFF. DNA of the CDR3: TGTGCCAGCAGCTTAGAGGCAGGGATAAACACTGAAGCTTTCTTT.

The chain combines TRBV9 with TRBJ2-6, with D possibly matching TRBD2 (5 bases). The CDR3 totals 17 residues. Trimming removed 4 bases from V and 0 bases from J, with 14 bases in between. Per the germline V gene, CDR1 is SGDLS and CDR2 is YYNGEE. The CDR3 DNA reads TGTGCCAGCAGCCCCAGTTGGAGGAGCTCTGGGGCCAACGTCCTGACTTTC. Its protein product is CASSPSWRSSGANVLTF.

J is TRBJ2-3 and V is TRBV7-9, with 7 bases aligning to TRBD1. CDR1 SEHNR and CDR2 FQNEAQ come from the germline V gene (reference sequence). After removal of 4 bases from V and 2 bases from J, the junction contained 6 bases not matched to a gene. This CDR3 contains 15 residues. The CDR3 DNA is TGTGCCAGCAGCTCCTTGGGACAGCTCACAGATACGCAGTATTTT. Protein sequence: CASSSLGQLTDTQYF. The whole variable domain, filled in from reference TRBV7-9 and TRBJ2-3, reads DTGVSQNPRHKITKRGQNVTFRCDPISEHNRLYWYRQTLGQGPEFLTYFQNEAQLEKSRLLSDRFSAERPKGSFSTLEIQRTEQGDSAMYLCASSSLGQLTDTQYFGPGTRLTVL.

The chain employs TRBV7-6 and TRBJ1-5; TRBD1 is a possible D gene (5 bases). CDR1 and CDR2 (germline): SGHVS, FNYEAQ. The ends were cut back, 5 bases at V and 4 bases at J, with 18 bases in the middle. The CDR3 extends over 16 amino acids. The CDR3 here is CASSRFKGVENQPQHF. Written as DNA, the CDR3 is TGTGCCAGCAGCCGATTCAAAGGGGTGGAAAATCAGCCCCAGCATTTT.